This TCR beta chain emerged from a study of cytomegalovirus exposure and HLA in healthy donors. As regards this clone: The antigen is unknown.

PCR involved 60 Vbeta and 13 Jbeta primers. The method was immunoSEQ multiplex PCR; TCRdb's version includes in-frame clones alone and lacks a portion of them. Its table records more than 50,000 clones. General study results and limits: Analysis was performed later, and it showed HLA-associated TCR beta chains to be more clonally expanded than equally common others. For TCR beta chains, V- and J-gene trimming was later linked to a missense DCLRE1C variant.

From germline, CDR1 is SEHNR and CDR2 FQNEAQ (reference sequence). This CDR3 region has 17 residues. With V trimmed by 1 base and J by 9 bases, 14 bases remained unmatched. The receptor was isolated from a man younger than 35 in good health and CMV-seropositive. Source material: PBMCs. This chain connects TRBV7-9 to TRBJ2-3; 9 nucleotides agree with TRBD1. CDR3 loop: CASSLVGQGNIRRTQYF. CDR3 in DNA: TGTGCCAGCAGCTTAGTAGGACAGGGGAACATCAGGAGGACGCAGTATTTT. Supplemented by reference TRBV7-9 and TRBJ2-3, the full variable domain reads DTGVSQNPRHKITKRGQNVTFRCDPISEHNRLYWYRQTLGQGPEFLTYFQNEAQLEKSRLLSDRFSAERPKGSFSTLEIQRTEQGDSAMYLCASSLVGQGNIRRTQYFGPGTRLTVL.